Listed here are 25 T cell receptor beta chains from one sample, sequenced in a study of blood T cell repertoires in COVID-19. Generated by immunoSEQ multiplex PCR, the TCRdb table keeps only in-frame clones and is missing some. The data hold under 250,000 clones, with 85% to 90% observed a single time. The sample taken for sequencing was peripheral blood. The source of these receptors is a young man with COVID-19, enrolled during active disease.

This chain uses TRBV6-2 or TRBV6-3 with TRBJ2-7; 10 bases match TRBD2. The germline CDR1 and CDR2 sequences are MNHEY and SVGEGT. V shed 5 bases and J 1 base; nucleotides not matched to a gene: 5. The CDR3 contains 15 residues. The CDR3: CASSPAGGESYEQYF. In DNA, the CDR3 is TGTGCCAGCAGTCCAGCGGGAGGGGAATCCTACGAGCAGTACTTC.

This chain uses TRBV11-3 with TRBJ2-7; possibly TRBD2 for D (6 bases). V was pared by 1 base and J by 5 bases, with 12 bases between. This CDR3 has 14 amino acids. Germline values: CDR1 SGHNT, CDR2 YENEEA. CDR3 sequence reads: CASSLGLEGDEQYF. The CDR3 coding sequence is TGTGCCAGCAGCTTAGGGTTGGAGGGAGACGAGCAGTACTTC.

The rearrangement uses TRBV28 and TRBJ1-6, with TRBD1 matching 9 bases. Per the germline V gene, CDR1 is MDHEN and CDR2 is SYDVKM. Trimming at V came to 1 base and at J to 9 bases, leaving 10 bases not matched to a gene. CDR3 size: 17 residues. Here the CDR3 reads CASSLSVMGQGGSPLHF. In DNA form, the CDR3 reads TGTGCCAGCAGTTTATCCGTGATGGGACAGGGAGGTTCACCCCTCCACTTT.

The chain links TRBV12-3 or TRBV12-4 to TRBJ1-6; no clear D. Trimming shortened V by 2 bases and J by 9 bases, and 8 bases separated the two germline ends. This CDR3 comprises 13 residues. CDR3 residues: CASSLQESSPLHF. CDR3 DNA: TGTGCCAGCAGTTTACAGGAAAGTTCACCCCTCCACTTT.

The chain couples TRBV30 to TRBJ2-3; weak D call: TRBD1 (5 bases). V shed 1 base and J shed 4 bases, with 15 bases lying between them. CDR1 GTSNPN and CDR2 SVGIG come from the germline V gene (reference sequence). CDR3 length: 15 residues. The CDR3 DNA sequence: TGTGCCTGGAGTGAGGCAGGGATATCGTCAGATACGCAGTATTTT. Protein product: CAWSEAGISSDTQYF.

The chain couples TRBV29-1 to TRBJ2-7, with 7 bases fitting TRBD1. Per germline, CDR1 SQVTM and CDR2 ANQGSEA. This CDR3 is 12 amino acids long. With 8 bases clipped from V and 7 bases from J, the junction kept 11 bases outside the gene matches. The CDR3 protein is CSWGQQGKEQYF. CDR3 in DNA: TGCAGCTGGGGACAGCAGGGGAAAGAGCAGTACTTC.

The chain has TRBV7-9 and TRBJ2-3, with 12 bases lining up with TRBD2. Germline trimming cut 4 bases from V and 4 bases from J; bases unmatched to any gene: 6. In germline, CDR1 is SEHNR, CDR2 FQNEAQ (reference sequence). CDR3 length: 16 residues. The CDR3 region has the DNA TGTGCCAGCAGCTGGTGGACTAGCGGGGAGGCAGATACGCAGTATTTT. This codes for CASSWWTSGEADTQYF.

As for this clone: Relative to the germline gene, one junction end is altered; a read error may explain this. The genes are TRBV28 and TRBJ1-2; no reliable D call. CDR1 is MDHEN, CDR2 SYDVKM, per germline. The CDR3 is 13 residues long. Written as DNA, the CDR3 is TGTGCCAGCAGTTTCCTCGGGTTTTTTCTATTCGCCTTC. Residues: CASSFLGFFLFAF.

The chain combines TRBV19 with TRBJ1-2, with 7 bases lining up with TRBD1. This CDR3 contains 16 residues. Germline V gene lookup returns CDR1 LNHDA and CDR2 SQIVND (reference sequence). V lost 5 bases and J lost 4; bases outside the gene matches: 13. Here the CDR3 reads CASSPTGANVGYGYTF. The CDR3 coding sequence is TGTGCCAGTAGTCCTACAGGGGCCAACGTGGGCTATGGCTACACCTTC.

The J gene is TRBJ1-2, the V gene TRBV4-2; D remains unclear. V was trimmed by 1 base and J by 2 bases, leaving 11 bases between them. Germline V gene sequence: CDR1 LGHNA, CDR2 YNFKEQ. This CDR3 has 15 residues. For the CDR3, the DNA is TGTGCCAGCAGCCAAGTAACAGCCCTAAACTATGGCTACACCTTC. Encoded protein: CASSQVTALNYGYTF.

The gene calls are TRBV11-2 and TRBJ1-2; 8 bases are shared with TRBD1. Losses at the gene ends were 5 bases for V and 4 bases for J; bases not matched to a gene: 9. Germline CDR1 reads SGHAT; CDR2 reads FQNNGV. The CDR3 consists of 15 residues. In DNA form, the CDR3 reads TGTGCCAGCAGCCCTGACAGGGGTAAAATCTATGGCTACACCTTC. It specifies CASSPDRGKIYGYTF.

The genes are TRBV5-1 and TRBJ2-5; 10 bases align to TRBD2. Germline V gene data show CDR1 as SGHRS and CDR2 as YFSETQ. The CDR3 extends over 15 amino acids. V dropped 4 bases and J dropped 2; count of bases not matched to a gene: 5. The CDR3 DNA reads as TGCGCCAGCAGCGACCCTAGCGGGGGTCAAGAGACCCAGTACTTC. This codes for CASSDPSGGQETQYF.

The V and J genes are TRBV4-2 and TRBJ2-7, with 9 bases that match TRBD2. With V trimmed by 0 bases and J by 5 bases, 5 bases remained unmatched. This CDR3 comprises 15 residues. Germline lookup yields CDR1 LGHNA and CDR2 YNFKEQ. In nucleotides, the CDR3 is TGTGCCAGCAGCCAAGACTGGCGGGGGGGCAACGAGCAGTACTTC. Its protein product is CASSQDWRGGNEQYF.

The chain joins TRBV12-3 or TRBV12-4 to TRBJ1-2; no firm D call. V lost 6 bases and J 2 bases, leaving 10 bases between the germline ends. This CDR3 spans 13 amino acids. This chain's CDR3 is CASSEGLNYGYTF. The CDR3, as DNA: TGTGCCAGCAGCGAGGGCCTGAACTATGGCTACACCTTC.

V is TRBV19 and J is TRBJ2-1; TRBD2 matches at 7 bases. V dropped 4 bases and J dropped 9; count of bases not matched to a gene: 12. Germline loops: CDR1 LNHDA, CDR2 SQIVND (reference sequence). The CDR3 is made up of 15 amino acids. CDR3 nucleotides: TGTGCCAGTAGTACCGGACTAGGGGTTCGTGGTGAGCAGTTCTTC. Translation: CASSTGLGVRGEQFF.

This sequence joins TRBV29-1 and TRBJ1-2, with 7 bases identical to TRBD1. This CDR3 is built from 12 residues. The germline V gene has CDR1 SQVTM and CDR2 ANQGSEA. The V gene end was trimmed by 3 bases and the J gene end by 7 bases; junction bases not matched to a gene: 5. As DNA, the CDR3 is TGCAGCGTTGATCGGACAGGCCCTGGCTACACCTTC. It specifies CSVDRTGPGYTF.

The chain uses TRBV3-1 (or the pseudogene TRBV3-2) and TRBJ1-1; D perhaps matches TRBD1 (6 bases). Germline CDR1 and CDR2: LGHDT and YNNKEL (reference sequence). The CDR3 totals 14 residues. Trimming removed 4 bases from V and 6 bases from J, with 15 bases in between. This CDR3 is CASSLGNRESEAFF. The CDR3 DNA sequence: TGTGCCAGCAGCCTAGGAAACAGGGAGTCTGAAGCTTTCTTT.

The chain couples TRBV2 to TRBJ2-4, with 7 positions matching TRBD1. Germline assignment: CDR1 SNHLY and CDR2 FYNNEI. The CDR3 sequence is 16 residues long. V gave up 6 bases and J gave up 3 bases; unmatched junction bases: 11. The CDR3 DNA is TGTGCCAGCAGCGCAACGCCACAGGGGAGCAAAAACATTCAGTACTTC. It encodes CASSATPQGSKNIQYF.

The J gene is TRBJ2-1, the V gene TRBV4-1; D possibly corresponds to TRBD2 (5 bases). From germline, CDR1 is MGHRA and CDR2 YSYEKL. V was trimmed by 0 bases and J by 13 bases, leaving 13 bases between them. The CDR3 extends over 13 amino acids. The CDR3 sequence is CASSQDVGLHQFF. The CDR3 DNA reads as TGCGCCAGCAGCCAAGATGTAGGACTTCATCAGTTCTTC.

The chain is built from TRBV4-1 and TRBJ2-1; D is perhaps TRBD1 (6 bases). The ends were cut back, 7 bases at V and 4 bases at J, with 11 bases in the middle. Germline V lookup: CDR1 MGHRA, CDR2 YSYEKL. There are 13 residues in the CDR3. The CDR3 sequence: CASNPDSYNEQFF. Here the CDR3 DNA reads TGCGCCAGCAATCCGGACAGTTACAATGAGCAGTTCTTC.

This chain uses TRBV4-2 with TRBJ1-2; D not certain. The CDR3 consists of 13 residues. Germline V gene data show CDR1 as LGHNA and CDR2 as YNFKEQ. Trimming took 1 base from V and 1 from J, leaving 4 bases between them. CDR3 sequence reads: CASSQGDNYGYTF. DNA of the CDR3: TGTGCCAGCAGCCAAGGAGATAACTATGGCTACACCTTC.

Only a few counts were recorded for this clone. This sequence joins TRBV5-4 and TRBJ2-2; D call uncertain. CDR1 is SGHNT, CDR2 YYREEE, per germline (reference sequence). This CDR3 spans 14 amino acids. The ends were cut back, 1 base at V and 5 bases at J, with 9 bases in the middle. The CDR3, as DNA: TGTGCCAGCAGCTTGCTAGGTGGTACCGGGGAGCTGTTTTTT. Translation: CASSLLGGTGELFF.

The CDR3 is CASSTGFQYEAFF. DNA of the CDR3: TGTGCCAGTAGTACAGGATTTCAGTATGAAGCTTTCTTT. The genes are TRBV19 and TRBJ1-1; D gene uncertain. Deletions cut 4 bases from V and 7 bases from J, with 13 bases between. Germline V gives CDR1 LNHDA, CDR2 SQIVND (reference sequence). CDR3 length: 13 residues.

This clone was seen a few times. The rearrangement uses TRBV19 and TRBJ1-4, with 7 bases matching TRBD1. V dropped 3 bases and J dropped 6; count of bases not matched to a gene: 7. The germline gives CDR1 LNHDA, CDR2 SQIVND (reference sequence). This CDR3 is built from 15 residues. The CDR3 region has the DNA TGTGCCAGTAGTATCGGAGACAGGGAACATGAAAAACTGTTTTTT. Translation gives CASSIGDREHEKLFF. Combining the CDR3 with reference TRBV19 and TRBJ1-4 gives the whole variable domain DGGITQSPKYLFRKEGQNVTLSCEQNLNHDAMYWYRQDPGQGLRLIYYSQIVNDFQKGDIAEGYSVSREKKESFPLTVTSAQKNPTAFYLCASSIGDREHEKLFFGSGTQLSVL.

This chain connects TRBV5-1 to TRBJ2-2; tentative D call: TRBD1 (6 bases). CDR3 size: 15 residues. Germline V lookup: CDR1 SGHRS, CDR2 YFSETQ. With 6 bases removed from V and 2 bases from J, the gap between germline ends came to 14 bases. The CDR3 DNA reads TGCGCCAGCACGCCACCGGGGACAAACACCGGGGAGCTGTTTTTT. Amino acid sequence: CASTPPGTNTGELFF.